The 10 T cell receptor beta chains in this list originate from one sample, sequenced in a study of T cell repertoires in cytomegalovirus infection. From the reads, TCRdb called clonotypes with MiXCR, one entry per CDR3 protein. The sample lists about 250,000 distinct CDR3 sequences; 5% to 8.5% were seen once. The material sequenced was PBMCs. These receptors all stem from a human donor in good health (CMV status not recorded). Some clones in this sample may be carry-over from other donors' samples.

This clonotype was found a few times. The genes are TRBV6-6 and TRBJ2-1; 8 bases are a match to TRBD1. In germline, CDR1 is MNHNY, CDR2 SVGAGI (reference sequence). This CDR3 is built from 14 residues. The V gene end was trimmed by 6 bases and the J gene end by 4 bases; junction bases not matched to a gene: 5. The CDR3 loop is CASSPGTGYNEQFF. As DNA, the CDR3 is TGTGCCAGCAGCCCTGGGACAGGTTACAATGAGCAGTTCTTC.

This sequence joins TRBV9 and TRBJ2-4; TRBD1 is a possible D gene (7 bases). With 2 bases removed from V and 7 bases from J, the gap between germline ends came to 16 bases. The CDR3 runs to 15 residues. Germline assignment: CDR1 SGDLS and CDR2 YYNGEE. The CDR3 protein is CASSVAGGWDNIQYF. Written as DNA, the CDR3 is TGTGCCAGCAGCGTGGCAGGGGGGTGGGATAACATTCAGTACTTC.

This clonotype was seen a handful of times. The chain combines TRBV28 with TRBJ2-1; D is possibly TRBD1 (5 bases). V lost 6 bases, J lost 3 bases, and 15 bases lay in between. The germline gives CDR1 MDHEN, CDR2 SYDVKM. The CDR3 totals 15 residues. The CDR3 spells CASSRIRDSYNEQFF. The CDR3 DNA sequence: TGTGCCAGCAGCCGAATCAGAGACAGCTACAATGAGCAGTTCTTC. The full variable domain, in which reference TRBV28 and TRBJ2-1 provide the parts outside the CDR3, is DVKVTQSSRYLVKRTGEKVFLECVQDMDHENMFWYRQDPGLGLRLIYFSYDVKMKEKGDIPEGYSVSREKKERFSLILESASTNQTSMYLCASSRIRDSYNEQFFGPGTRLTVL.

Many counts were recorded for this clonotype. The genes are TRBV20-1 and TRBJ2-7; 14 nucleotides line up with TRBD2. The V and J ends lost 8 bases and 2 bases, in that order; junction bases with no gene match: 8. CDR3 length: 15 amino acids. CDR1 and CDR2 from the germline V gene are DFQATT and SNEGSKA (reference sequence). The CDR3 bases are TGCAGTAACAGCCCGACTAGCGGGGGGGCCTACGAGCAGTACTTC. It codes for CSNSPTSGGAYEQYF.

This chain links TRBV29-1 with TRBJ2-5; 8 bases fit TRBD2. CDR3 length: 13 residues. Germline CDR1 SQVTM, CDR2 ANQGSEA. V lost 4 bases to trimming and J lost 5 bases; unmatched junction nucleotides: 6. This chain's CDR3 is CSVVAGGMETQYF. The CDR3 DNA is TGCAGCGTTGTGGCGGGGGGAATGGAGACCCAGTACTTC.

Ten or more counts support this clonotype. The rearrangement joins TRBV14 to TRBJ2-1, with D unresolved. Germline V gene sequence: CDR1 SGHDN, CDR2 FVKESK. The CDR3 has 13 residues. Trimming took off 1 base at V and 7 bases at J, with 8 bases between the two ends. DNA for the CDR3: TGTGCCAGCAGCCAAGCTGTATGGAATGAGCAGTTCTTC. Protein product: CASSQAVWNEQFF. Based on the CDR3 plus reference TRBV14 and TRBJ2-1, the full variable domain is EAGVTQFPSHSVIEKGQTVTLRCDPISGHDNLYWYRRVMGKEIKFLLHFVKESKQDESGMPNNRFLAERTGGTYSTLKVQPAELEDSGVYFCASSQAVWNEQFFGPGTRLTVL.

This clonotype has at least ten counts. CDR3 amino acids: CASTRGQYMNTEAFF. In nucleotides, the CDR3 is TGTGCCAGCACCCGGGGACAGTACATGAACACTGAAGCTTTCTTT. The J gene is TRBJ1-1, the V gene TRBV6-2 or TRBV6-3, with 7 bases fitting TRBD1. This CDR3 has 15 amino acids. CDR1 MNHEY and CDR2 SVGEGT come from the germline V gene. Trimming cost V 7 bases and J 0 bases; bases outside gene matches: 8.

This clonotype was seen repeatedly, ten times or more. This sequence joins TRBV11-2 and TRBJ2-1; 8 bases map to TRBD1. Germline loops: CDR1 SGHAT, CDR2 FQNNGV. The CDR3 extends over 16 amino acids. Trimming cost V 6 bases and J 8 bases; bases outside gene matches: 15. The DNA for the CDR3 is TGTGCCAGCAGTCGCTTTTTGGCAGGGGGCGAAGATGAGCAGTTCTTC. As protein: CASSRFLAGGEDEQFF.

This clonotype has at least ten counts. This sequence joins TRBV12-3 or TRBV12-4 and TRBJ2-3, with D unclear. Trimming cost V 6 bases and J 2 bases, with 6 bases left between them. The CDR3 spans 12 residues. CDR3 region: CASRVFTDTQYF. The CDR3 region has the DNA TGTGCCAGCAGGGTCTTCACAGATACGCAGTATTTT.

Many counts were recorded for this clonotype. This chain connects TRBV7-2 to TRBJ1-1, with a possible D match to TRBD1 (5 bases). The length of the CDR3 is 13 residues. The germline gives CDR1 SGHTA, CDR2 FQGNSA. Trimming shortened V by 7 bases and J by 5 bases, and 14 bases separated the two germline ends. This CDR3 is CASTSGGGTEAFF. CDR3 in DNA: TGTGCCAGCACCTCTGGGGGAGGGACTGAAGCTTTCTTT.